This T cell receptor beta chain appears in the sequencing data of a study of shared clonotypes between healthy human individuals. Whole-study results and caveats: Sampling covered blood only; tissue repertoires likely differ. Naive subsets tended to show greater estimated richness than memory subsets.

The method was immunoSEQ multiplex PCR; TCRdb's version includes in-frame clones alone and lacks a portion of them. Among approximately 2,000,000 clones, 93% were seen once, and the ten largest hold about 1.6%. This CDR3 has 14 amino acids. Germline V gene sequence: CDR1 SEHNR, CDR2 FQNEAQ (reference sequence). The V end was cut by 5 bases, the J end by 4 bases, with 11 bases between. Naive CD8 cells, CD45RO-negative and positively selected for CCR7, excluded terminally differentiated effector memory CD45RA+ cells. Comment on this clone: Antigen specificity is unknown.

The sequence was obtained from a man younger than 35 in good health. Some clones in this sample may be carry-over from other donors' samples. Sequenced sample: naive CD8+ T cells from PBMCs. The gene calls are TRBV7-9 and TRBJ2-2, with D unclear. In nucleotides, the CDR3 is TGTGCCAGCAGCCGACCGGACGGCACCGGGGAGCTGTTTTTT. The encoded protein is CASSRPDGTGELFF.